This passage covers 12 T cell receptor beta chains from one sample sequenced in a study of T-cell reconstitution after alpha-beta-depleted transplantation in children. Unique molecular identifiers featured in how the TCRbeta library was prepared. TCRdb ran MiXCR on the PCR reads and lists one entry per CDR3 protein. Here the sample spans about 1,000,000 distinct CDR3 sequences, roughly 29% being singletons. The specimen was PBMCs, mostly from graft donor cells, collected 360 days after TCRalphabeta/CD19-depleted stem cell transplant. These receptors all stem from a boy under three years old who had a stem cell transplant for SCID, so the T cells may come from the graft donor.

This clonotype was counted between two and nine times. V usage is TRBV12-3 or TRBV12-4 and J usage is TRBJ2-6; D gene unclear. This CDR3 has 15 residues. V was trimmed by 6 bases and J by 0 bases, leaving 9 bases between them. The CDR3 region has the DNA TGTGCCAGCAGCCCCGAAGTCTCTGGGGCCAACGTCCTGACTTTC. This translates into CASSPEVSGANVLTF.

This clonotype was recorded a few times. The rearrangement uses TRBV25-1 and TRBJ2-7; weak D call: TRBD2 (6 bases). The CDR3 has 11 amino acids. Germline V CDR1 and CDR2: MGHDK, SYGVNS. Between the trimmed V and J ends, which lost 8 bases and 6 bases, there was a span of 11 bases. This chain's CDR3 is CASGWRAEQYF. The CDR3 nucleotides are TGTGCCAGCGGCTGGAGGGCCGAGCAGTACTTC.

This clonotype was seen more than once but under ten times. The chain carries TRBV6-1 and TRBJ2-7; tentative D call: TRBD2 (5 bases). In germline, CDR1 is MNHNS, CDR2 SASEGT. This CDR3 spans 15 amino acids. V was pared by 6 bases and J by 0 bases, with 15 bases between. The CDR3 DNA sequence: TGTGCCAGCAGCCGGACTCCAATGAGCTCCTACGAGCAGTACTTC. Translating gives CASSRTPMSSYEQYF.

The chain joins TRBV15 to TRBJ2-3, with TRBD2 identical over 14 bases. From germline, CDR1 is LNHNV and CDR2 YYDKDF (reference sequence). CDR3 size: 19 residues. Trimming cost V 0 bases and J 3 bases; bases outside gene matches: 8. CDR3 protein: CATSRDRGGLAGETDTQYF. The CDR3 bases are TGTGCCACCAGCAGAGATCGAGGGGGACTAGCGGGGGAAACAGATACGCAGTATTTT.

J is TRBJ2-7 and V is TRBV7-9; no reliable D call. The CDR3 contains 16 residues. V was trimmed by 5 bases and J by 0 bases, leaving 17 bases between them. Germline V gives CDR1 SEHNR, CDR2 FQNEAQ (reference sequence). The CDR3 loop reads CASSPYPTPSSYEQYF. The CDR3 DNA sequence: TGTGCCAGCAGCCCCTATCCGACTCCAAGCTCCTACGAGCAGTACTTC.

This clonotype came up a few times. The V gene is TRBV20-1, the J gene TRBJ2-5; D is unclear. The CDR3 spans 10 residues. Per the germline V gene, CDR1 is DFQATT and CDR2 is SNEGSKA (reference sequence). Trimming removed 5 bases from V and 5 bases from J, with 6 bases in between. The CDR3 sequence is CSAPRETQYF. The CDR3, as DNA: TGCAGTGCTCCCCGGGAGACCCAGTACTTC.

This clonotype was seen more than once but under ten times. This chain connects TRBV29-1 to TRBJ1-1; D unclear. Germline lookup yields CDR1 SQVTM and CDR2 ANQGSEA. The CDR3 is made up of 12 amino acids. The germline V and J ends were trimmed by 7 bases and 0 bases, with 9 bases remaining between them. For the CDR3, the DNA is TGCAGCGCGACACCGATGAACACTGAAGCTTTCTTT. As protein: CSATPMNTEAFF.

The sample holds one count of this clonotype. At one end the junction does not follow the germline gene, possibly because of a read error. The chain links TRBV9 to TRBJ2-3; D is possibly TRBD2 (6 bases). CDR3 size: 13 residues. Germline CDR1 and CDR2: SGDLS and YYNGEE. Written as DNA, the CDR3 is TGTGACAGCAGCGCCTGGGGGGAAGATACGCAGTATTTT. This sequence encodes CDSSAWGEDTQYF. The variable domain in full, completed from reference TRBV9 and TRBJ2-3, reads DSGVTQTPKHLITATGQRVTLRCSPRSGDLSVYWYQQSLDQGLQFLIQYYNGEERAKGNILERFSAQQFPDLHSELNLSSLELGDSALYFCDSSAWGEDTQYFGPGTRLTVL.

This clonotype was counted between two and nine times. This chain connects TRBV7-9 to TRBJ2-7, with D perhaps being TRBD1 or TRBD2 (6 bases each). The V end lost 7 bases, the J end lost 2 bases, and 15 bases lay between the germline ends. Germline V gives CDR1 SEHNR, CDR2 FQNEAQ (reference sequence). This CDR3 region has 14 residues. The CDR3 is CASTGGGDPYEQYF. The CDR3 DNA reads as TGTGCCAGCACTGGGGGCGGGGATCCCTACGAGCAGTACTTC.

The chain recombines TRBV12-3 or TRBV12-4 with TRBJ2-5; D possibly corresponds to TRBD2 (5 bases). The V gene lost 3 bases and the J gene lost 3 bases, with 11 bases spanning the gap. This CDR3 is 14 amino acids long. The CDR3 protein is CASSFFPGEETQYF. CDR3 in DNA: TGTGCCAGCAGTTTCTTTCCCGGGGAAGAGACCCAGTACTTC.

This clonotype was counted a single time. This chain uses TRBV12-3 or TRBV12-4 with TRBJ2-7; D is uncertain. The CDR3 runs to 15 residues. The V end was cut by 5 bases, the J end by 0 bases, with 14 bases between. As DNA, the CDR3 is TGTGCCAGCAGTCCGCACGCCGGAAGCTCCTACGAGCAGTACTTC. It specifies CASSPHAGSSYEQYF.

The chain employs TRBV10-3 and TRBJ2-7; weak D call: TRBD2 (6 bases). CDR1 and CDR2 from the germline V gene are ENHRY and SYGVKD. The length of the CDR3 is 12 residues. V was trimmed by 6 bases and J by 2 bases, leaving 8 bases between them. This chain's CDR3 is CAISPGAYEQYF. The CDR3 nucleotides read TGTGCCATCAGCCCGGGGGCCTACGAGCAGTACTTC.